One TCR beta chain is described in this entry. The data belong to a study of shared clonotypes between healthy human individuals. V trimming: 2 bases; J trimming: 4 bases; junction bases outside the gene matches: 13. This CDR3 comprises 17 residues. The V gene's germline CDR1 is SGHDN and CDR2 FVKESK. It was roughly 190 ng DNA, about 30,000 T cell genomes, that sorted-subset replicate PCRs used. Method: immunoSEQ multiplex PCR; TCRdb's copy keeps in-frame clones and lacks some. The sample shows around 700,000 clones, approximately 90% of them seen only once. As defined, naive CD8 cells were CD45RO-negative and positively selected for CCR7, with terminally differentiated effector memory CD45RA+ cells excluded. Adult Caucasians living in Nashville, Tennessee made up all of the donors.

The specimen was naive CD8+ T cells sorted from blood. This receptor was taken from a man aged 25 to 40 in good health. The chain has TRBV14 and TRBJ2-7, with 8 bases aligning to TRBD1. The CDR3, as DNA: TGTGCCAGCAGCCAATCTCCGGGACAGGCTACAACTTACGAGCAGTACTTC. It yields the protein CASSQSPGQATTYEQYF. Full variable domain (rest looked up from reference TRBV14 and TRBJ2-7): EAGVTQFPSHSVIEKGQTVTLRCDPISGHDNLYWYRRVMGKEIKFLLHFVKESKQDESGMPNNRFLAERTGGTYSTLKVQPAELEDSGVYFCASSQSPGQATTYEQYFGPGTRLTVT.